The 6 T cell receptor beta chains in this list originate from one sample, sequenced in a study of CD8 T cells in ankylosing spondylitis. TCRdb itself ran the 5' RACE reads through MiXCR, one entry per CDR3 protein. The repertoire holds 180,000 or so distinct CDR3 sequences, with about 9.9% as singletons. The sequenced sample was blood, either unsorted or a sorted T cell fraction (not recorded which). These receptors all come from a male donor with ankylosing spondylitis or in good health (not recorded which).

This rearrangement joins TRBV5-1 to TRBJ2-2, with 7 bases that match TRBD2. With 2 bases clipped from V and 4 bases from J, the junction kept 5 bases outside the gene matches. Per germline, CDR1 SGHRS and CDR2 YFSETQ. The CDR3 loop spans 15 amino acids. CDR3 bases: TGCGCCAGCAGCTTCTGGGAGGGAGCCACCGGGGAGCTGTTTTTT. The encoded protein is CASSFWEGATGELFF.

This clonotype was recorded at least ten times. V and J are TRBV6-1 and TRBJ2-7, with D possibly matching TRBD1 (6 bases). The CDR3 is 14 residues long. V lost 2 bases and J lost 6, with 14 bases in between. Germline lookup yields CDR1 MNHNS and CDR2 SASEGT. CDR3 loop: CASSEWGRGSEQYF. CDR3 DNA sequence: TGTGCCAGCAGTGAATGGGGCAGGGGATCCGAGCAGTACTTC.

There are many counts of this clonotype. This chain uses TRBV28 with TRBJ2-2; weak D call: TRBD1 (6 bases). CDR3 length equals 16 residues. The germline V gene encodes CDR1 MDHEN and CDR2 SYDVKM. Trimming left V 2 bases short and J 0 bases short, with 10 bases between. CDR3 protein: CASSLAGAPNTGELFF. CDR3 sequence (DNA): TGTGCCAGCAGTTTAGCAGGGGCCCCGAACACCGGGGAGCTGTTTTTT. The entire variable domain, with the rest obtained from reference TRBV28 and TRBJ2-2, is as follows: DVKVTQSSRYLVKRTGEKVFLECVQDMDHENMFWYRQDPGLGLRLIYFSYDVKMKEKGDIPEGYSVSREKKERFSLILESASTNQTSMYLCASSLAGAPNTGELFFGEGSRLTVL.

This clonotype was counted ten times or more. This chain joins TRBV29-1 and TRBJ1-1; D unresolved. V dropped 5 bases and J dropped 4 bases, with 8 bases sitting between them. The CDR3 has 11 residues. The germline V gene encodes CDR1 SQVTM and CDR2 ANQGSEA. CDR3 sequence: CSVPWGTEAFF. DNA of the CDR3: TGCAGCGTTCCTTGGGGCACTGAAGCTTTCTTT. Together with reference TRBV29-1 and TRBJ1-1, the CDR3 gives the full variable domain: SAVISQKPSRDICQRGTSLTIQCQVDSQVTMMFWYRQQPGQSLTLIATANQGSEATYESGFVIDKFPISRPNLTFSTLTVSNMSPEDSSIYLCSVPWGTEAFFGQGTRLTVV.

This clonotype was counted ten times or more. V is TRBV9 and J is TRBJ2-3; maybe TRBD1 (6 bases). Per the germline V gene, CDR1 is SGDLS and CDR2 is YYNGEE. The CDR3 consists of 16 residues. Trimming removed 0 bases at V and 3 bases at J, with 14 bases between. The CDR3 bases are TGTGCCAGCAGCGTAGCTGGGGGCACGGGGACAGATACGCAGTATTTT. Its protein is CASSVAGGTGTDTQYF.

This clonotype was counted ten times or more. The chain employs TRBV5-6 and TRBJ2-7; possibly TRBD1 or TRBD2 for D (5 bases each). Germline V gene data show CDR1 as SGHDT and CDR2 as YYEEEE. Trimming left V 2 bases short and J 5 bases short, with 20 bases between. This CDR3 is built from 16 residues. CDR3 nucleotide sequence: TGTGCCAGCAGCTTAACCCCGGGACGGAAAAAGGACGAGCAGTACTTC. Its translation: CASSLTPGRKKDEQYF.